This T cell receptor (beta chain) comes out of a study of cytomegalovirus exposure and HLA in healthy donors. Primers: 60 Vbeta forward and 13 Jbeta reverse. Clones were read by immunoSEQ multiplex PCR, and TCRdb kept only the in-frame ones, dropping some. The sample includes some 170,000 clones, approximately 72% of them seen just once. This clone occurred a few times. What it binds is not known. Germline loops: CDR1 SQVTM, CDR2 ANQGSEA. The CDR3 runs 12 residues. Study results and limitations: Evidence from a later analysis indicated that most CMV-associated TCR beta chains looked HLA-restricted. Fewer N-insertions (relative to the approximately 670-donor mean) were reportedly seen in an Asian-associated ancestry cluster in a later analysis.

All the people who gave samples were healthy bone marrow donors. The clonotype comes from a human donor in good health. Sequences were obtained from PBMCs. This chain joins TRBV29-1 and TRBJ1-2, with TRBD1 matching over 7 bases. The CDR3 DNA is TGCAGTTTGGGACAGCATGACTATGGCTACACCTTC. It codes for CSLGQHDYGYTF.